One sample yielded the 15 T cell receptor beta chains listed below, sequenced in a study of blood T cell repertoires in COVID-19. Sequenced by immunoSEQ multiplex PCR; TCRdb stores in-frame clones only, minus some. The repertoire holds roughly 16,000 clones, with about 85% as singletons. Sequenced input: peripheral blood. The receptors here all came from a human donor in a cohort sampled during active COVID-19.

This clone has more than one count but fewer than ten. The gene calls are TRBV7-9 and TRBJ2-7; TRBD2 matches 16 bases. CDR1 and CDR2 (germline): SEHNR, FQNEAQ (reference sequence). The CDR3 has 16 amino acids. V lost 3 bases, J lost 4 bases, and 3 bases stayed unmatched. The chain's CDR3 is CASSLGLAGGRYEQYF. The CDR3 bases are TGTGCCAGCAGCTTGGGACTAGCGGGGGGGAGGTACGAGCAGTACTTC.

The chain carries TRBV7-3 and TRBJ1-2; no reliable D call. CDR1 and CDR2 from the germline V gene are SGHTA and FQGTGA. This CDR3 region has 13 residues. V lost 5 bases and J 1 base, leaving 8 bases between the germline ends. The CDR3: CASSPEGNYGYTF. In DNA, the CDR3 is TGTGCCAGCAGCCCCGAGGGTAACTATGGCTACACCTTC.

V is TRBV2 and J is TRBJ2-5; tentatively, D is TRBD1 (5 bases). Germline assignment: CDR1 SNHLY and CDR2 FYNNEI. V shed 5 bases and J shed 5 bases, with 15 bases lying between them. This CDR3 comprises 14 residues. The CDR3 region has the DNA TGTGCCAGCAGTCCCAAGGGGTTATCGGAGACCCAGTACTTC. This sequence encodes CASSPKGLSETQYF.

The chain uses TRBV7-2 and TRBJ2-3, with 14 bases fitting TRBD2. Germline V gene sequence: CDR1 SGHTA, CDR2 FQGNSA. CDR3 length: 18 residues. V dropped 3 bases and J dropped 3; count of bases not matched to a gene: 8. This chain's CDR3 is CASSFGARLAGGTDTQYF. The DNA for the CDR3 is TGTGCCAGCAGCTTCGGGGCCCGACTAGCGGGGGGGACAGATACGCAGTATTTT.

The chain links TRBV7-8 to TRBJ1-5, with a possible D match to TRBD1 (5 bases). This CDR3 region has 17 residues. The germline gives CDR1 SGHVS, CDR2 FQNEAQ. V shed 4 bases and J shed 0 bases, with 16 bases lying between them. The DNA for the CDR3 is TGTGCCAGCAGCTCAGAAGGAACAGGTTATAGCAATCAGCCCCAGCATTTT. Protein sequence: CASSSEGTGYSNQPQHF.

The V gene is TRBV6-5, the J gene TRBJ2-7, with D maybe TRBD1 (6 bases). Per the germline V gene, CDR1 is MNHEY and CDR2 is SVGAGI. CDR3 length: 16 residues. Trimming removed 2 bases from V and 2 bases from J, with 16 bases in between. CDR3 in DNA: TGTGCCAGCAGTTACAGTACAGGGACGACACCCTACGAGCAGTACTTC. Amino acid sequence: CASSYSTGTTPYEQYF.

The chain combines TRBV30 with TRBJ2-7; D gene ambiguous. V shed 0 bases and J shed 7 bases, with 7 bases lying between them. The germline V gene has CDR1 GTSNPN and CDR2 SVGIG (reference sequence). This CDR3 region has 11 residues. In nucleotides, the CDR3 is TGTGCCTGGAGTGTAGAGGAGGAGCAGTACTTC. It is translated as CAWSVEEEQYF.

The chain uses TRBV18 and TRBJ2-7; 8 positions agree with TRBD1. The J segment lost 1 base and the V segment lost 0 bases, leaving 5 bases of the junction unmatched. Germline V CDR1 and CDR2: KGHSH, LQKENI. This CDR3 contains 16 residues. For the CDR3, the DNA is TGTGCCAGCTCACCACCGGACAGGGCAACATCCTACGAGCAGTACTTC. Protein product: CASSPPDRATSYEQYF.

The count of this clone is one. This rearrangement joins TRBV3-1 (or the pseudogene TRBV3-2) to TRBJ2-5, with a tentative D call TRBD1 (5 bases). V lost 4 bases and J lost 5, with 11 bases in between. This CDR3 has 13 residues. The germline V gene has CDR1 LGHDT and CDR2 YNNKEL (reference sequence). In nucleotides, the CDR3 is TGTGCCAGCAGCCCCTCAGGGCGTGAGACCCAGTACTTC. Translating gives CASSPSGRETQYF.

The CDR3 here is CASSSGGVANIQYF. The CDR3 region has the DNA TGTGCCAGCAGCTCTGGAGGGGTAGCAAACATTCAGTACTTC. V usage is TRBV7-8 and J usage is TRBJ2-4; D might be TRBD2 (6 bases). V lost 4 bases and J lost 6, with 13 bases in between. Germline V gene sequence: CDR1 SGHVS, CDR2 FQNEAQ. CDR3 size: 14 residues.

The chain is built from TRBV7-9 and TRBJ1-1; D may be TRBD1 (6 bases). CDR1 is SEHNR and CDR2 is FQNEAQ in the germline V gene (reference sequence). The CDR3 is made up of 17 amino acids. V was shortened by 5 bases and J by 1 base, with 20 bases between the two germline ends. DNA of the CDR3: TGTGCCAGCAGCCAAAAAATCGGGGGGCGCGGGAACACTGAAGCTTTCTTT. It encodes CASSQKIGGRGNTEAFF.

The chain recombines TRBV4-1 with TRBJ2-2; 8 bases fit TRBD1. The CDR3 is 17 residues long. Per the germline V gene, CDR1 is MGHRA and CDR2 is YSYEKL. The junction had 9 bases not matched to a gene; V was cut back by 5 bases and J by 1 base. The CDR3 region has the DNA TGCGCCAGCAGCAAGGGATCCGGGACAGGGAACACCGGGGAGCTGTTTTTT. It codes for CASSKGSGTGNTGELFF.

V usage is TRBV21-1 and J usage is TRBJ2-1; the table gives TRBD2 as D, unverified against the DNA. TRBV21-1 is annotated as a pseudogene. The length of the CDR3 is 14 residues. The CDR3 coding sequence is TGTGCCAGCTGCGGGGTAACTAGTTTCAATGAGCAGTTCTTC. It specifies CASCGVTSFNEQFF.

The rearrangement uses TRBV25-1 and TRBJ2-2; 8 nucleotides agree with TRBD2. J gave up 5 bases and V 6 bases, and 8 bases lay outside the gene matches. This CDR3 contains 15 residues. Germline values: CDR1 MGHDK, CDR2 SYGVNS. CDR3 in DNA: TGTGCCAGCAGCCGAGCGGGGGTAGGGACCGGGGAGCTGTTTTTT. Its protein product is CASSRAGVGTGELFF.

The rearrangement uses TRBV27 and TRBJ1-5; weak D call: TRBD1 (5 bases). V lost 4 bases and J 4 bases, leaving 11 bases between the germline ends. The length of the CDR3 is 14 residues. Germline CDR1 MNHEY, CDR2 SMNVEV (reference sequence). The CDR3 sequence: CASSYGGGNQPQHF. In nucleotides, the CDR3 is TGTGCCAGCAGTTATGGTGGGGGGAATCAGCCCCAGCATTTT.